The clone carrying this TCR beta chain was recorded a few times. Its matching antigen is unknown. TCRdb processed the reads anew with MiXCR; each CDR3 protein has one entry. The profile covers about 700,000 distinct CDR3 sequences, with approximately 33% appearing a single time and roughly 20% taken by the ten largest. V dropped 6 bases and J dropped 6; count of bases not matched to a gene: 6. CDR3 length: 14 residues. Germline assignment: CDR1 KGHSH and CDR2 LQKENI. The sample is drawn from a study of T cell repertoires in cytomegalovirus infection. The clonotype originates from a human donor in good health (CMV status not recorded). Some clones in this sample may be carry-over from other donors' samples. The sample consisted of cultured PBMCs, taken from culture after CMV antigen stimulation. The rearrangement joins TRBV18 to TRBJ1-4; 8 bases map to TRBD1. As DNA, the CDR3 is TGTGCCAGCTCCCTGGACAGGGAATATGAAAAACTGTTTTTT. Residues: CASSLDREYEKLFF.